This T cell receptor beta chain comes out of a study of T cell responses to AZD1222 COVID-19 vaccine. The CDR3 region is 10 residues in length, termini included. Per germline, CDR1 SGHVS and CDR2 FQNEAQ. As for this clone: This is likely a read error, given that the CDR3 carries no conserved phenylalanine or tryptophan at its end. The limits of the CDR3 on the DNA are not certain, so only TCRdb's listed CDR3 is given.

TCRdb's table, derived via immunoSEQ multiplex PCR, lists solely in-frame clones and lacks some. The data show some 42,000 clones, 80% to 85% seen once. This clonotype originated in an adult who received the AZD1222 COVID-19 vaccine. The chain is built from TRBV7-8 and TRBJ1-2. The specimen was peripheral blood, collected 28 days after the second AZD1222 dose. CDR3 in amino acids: CASSRWGGRL.